The source of this TCR beta chain is a study of blood T cell repertoires in COVID-19. Study summary: The origin of the acute and convalescent COVID-19 samples was the United States, Italy and Spain. The analysed material was cDNA or gDNA that came from T cells, B-cell-depleted T cells, or PBMCs.

It was during active infection that Seattle patients were enrolled and then longitudinally followed. In the authors' workflow: It was from reference gene primer amplification that nucleated cell counts were estimated. Here immunoSEQ multiplex PCR was the method, and the copy in TCRdb shows in-frame clones only, minus some. The D gene and trimming were derived from the DNA, and the V and J assignments and clone size from that table. The data show roughly 290,000 clones, approximately 84% seen once. Germline CDR1 MNHEY, CDR2 SMNVEV (reference sequence). The CDR3 has 14 amino acids. V lost 6 bases and J 7 bases, leaving 15 bases between the germline ends.

This chain links TRBV27 with TRBJ2-2; a weak D match, TRBD1 (6 bases). Sequenced input: peripheral blood. This TCR was sampled from a person between 65 and 79 years old with COVID-19, enrolled during active disease. The CDR3 DNA sequence: TGTGCCAGCAGCGTCACACAGGGTCGCGGGGAGCTGTTTTTT. Amino acid sequence: CASSVTQGRGELFF.